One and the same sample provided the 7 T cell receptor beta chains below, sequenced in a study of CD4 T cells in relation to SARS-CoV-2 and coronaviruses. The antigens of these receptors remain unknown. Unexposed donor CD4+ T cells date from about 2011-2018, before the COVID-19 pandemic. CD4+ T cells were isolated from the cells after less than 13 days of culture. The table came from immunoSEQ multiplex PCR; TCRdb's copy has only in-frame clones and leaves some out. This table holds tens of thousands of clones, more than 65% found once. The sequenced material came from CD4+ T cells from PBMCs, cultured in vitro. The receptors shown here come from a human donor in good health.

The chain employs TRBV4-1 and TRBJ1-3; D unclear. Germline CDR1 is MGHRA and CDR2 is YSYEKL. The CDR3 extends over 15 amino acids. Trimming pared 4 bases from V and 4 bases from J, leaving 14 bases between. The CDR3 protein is CASSRDFLPGNTIYF. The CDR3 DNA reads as TGCGCCAGCAGCCGTGACTTCCTTCCCGGAAACACCATATATTTT.

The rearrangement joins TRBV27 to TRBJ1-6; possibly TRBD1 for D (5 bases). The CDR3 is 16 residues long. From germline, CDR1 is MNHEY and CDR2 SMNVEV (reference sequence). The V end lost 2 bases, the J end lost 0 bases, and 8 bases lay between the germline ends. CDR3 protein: CASSLLGGSYNSPLHF. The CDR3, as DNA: TGTGCCAGCAGTTTACTCGGGGGCTCCTATAATTCACCCCTCCACTTT.

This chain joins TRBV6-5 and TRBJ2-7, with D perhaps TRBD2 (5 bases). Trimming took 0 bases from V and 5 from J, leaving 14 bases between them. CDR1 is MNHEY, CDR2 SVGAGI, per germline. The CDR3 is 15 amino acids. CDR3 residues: CASSYSGGSVDEQYF. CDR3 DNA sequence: TGTGCCAGCAGTTACTCCGGCGGGTCCGTTGACGAGCAGTACTTC.

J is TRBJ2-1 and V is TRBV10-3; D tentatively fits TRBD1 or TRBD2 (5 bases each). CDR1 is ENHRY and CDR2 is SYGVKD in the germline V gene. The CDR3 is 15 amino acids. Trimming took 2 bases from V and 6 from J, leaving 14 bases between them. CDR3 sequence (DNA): TGTGCCATCAGTGAGATAACGGGACGACCCAATGAGCAGTTCTTC. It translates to CAISEITGRPNEQFF.

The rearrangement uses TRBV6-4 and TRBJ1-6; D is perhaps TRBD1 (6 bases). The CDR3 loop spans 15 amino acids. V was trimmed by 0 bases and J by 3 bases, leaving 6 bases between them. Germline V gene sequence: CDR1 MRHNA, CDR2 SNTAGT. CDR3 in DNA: TGTGCCAGCAGTGACTCGGGACACTATAATTCACCCCTCCACTTT. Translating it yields CASSDSGHYNSPLHF.

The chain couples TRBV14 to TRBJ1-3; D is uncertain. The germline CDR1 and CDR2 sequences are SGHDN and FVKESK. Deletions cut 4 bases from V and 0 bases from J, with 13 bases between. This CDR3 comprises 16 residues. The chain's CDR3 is CASSRTATYSGNTIYF. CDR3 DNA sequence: TGTGCCAGCAGCCGGACTGCCACTTACTCTGGAAACACCATATATTTT.

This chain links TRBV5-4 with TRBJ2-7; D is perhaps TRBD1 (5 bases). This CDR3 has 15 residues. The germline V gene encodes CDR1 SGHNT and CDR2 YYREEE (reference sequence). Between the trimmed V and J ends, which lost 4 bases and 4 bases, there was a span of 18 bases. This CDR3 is CASSPHLGEAYEQYF. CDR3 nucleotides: TGTGCCAGCAGCCCTCACCTAGGGGAAGCTTACGAGCAGTACTTC.